These 14 T cell receptor beta chains share one sample of origin, sequenced in a study of T cells in Graves' hyperthyroidism and ophthalmopathy. The source material, RNA transcripts, was used to amplify TCR beta CDR3 regions. The TCR CDR3 first-round RT-PCR relied on the HTBI primer set. TCRdb called the multiplex PCR reads again in MiXCR, with one record for every CDR3 protein. The sample comprises approximately 570,000 distinct CDR3 sequences, 20% of which are singletons, and over 45% rests with the top ten. The specimen sequenced was blood. These receptors came from a man between 40 and 49 years old with Graves' ophthalmopathy.

This clonotype occurred many times. The rearrangement joins TRBV11-2 to TRBJ2-3, with D hard to call. The CDR3 runs 12 residues. V was shortened by 3 bases and J by 5 bases, with 6 bases between the two germline ends. Germline CDR1 is SGHAT and CDR2 is FQNNGV. The CDR3 DNA sequence: TGTGCCAGCAGCTTTTCCGAAGATACGCAGTATTTT. Its translation is CASSFSEDTQYF.

About this clonotype itself: This may stem from a read error, because a much larger clone lies one nucleotide away. V and J are TRBV6-6 and TRBJ1-1; D gene ambiguous. The CDR3 consists of 13 residues. The V end was cut by 0 bases, the J end by 8 bases, with 10 bases between. Germline CDR1 is MNHNY and CDR2 is SVGAGI (reference sequence). As DNA, the CDR3 is TGTGCCAGCAGTTACTCGATGCTCGCCGAAGCTTTCTTT. Amino acid sequence: CASSYSMLAEAFF.

The gene calls are TRBV4-1 and TRBJ1-6, with TRBD1 as a possible D gene (6 bases). CDR3 size: 14 residues. Germline-derived CDR1 and CDR2 are MGHRA and YSYEKL. The V end lost 1 base, the J end lost 10 bases, and 11 bases lay between the germline ends. The CDR3 DNA follows: TGCGCCAGCAGCCAAGTTCCAGGGGTCTCACCCCTCCACTTT. Protein product: CASSQVPGVSPLHF.

This clonotype was picked up many times. The chain links TRBV7-8 to TRBJ2-3; a weak D match, TRBD1 (5 bases). There are 12 residues in the CDR3. Per germline, CDR1 SGHVS and CDR2 FQNEAQ. The V end lost 4 bases, the J end lost 13 bases, and 15 bases lay between the germline ends. The CDR3 is CASSSPGLREYF. The CDR3 region has the DNA TGTGCCAGCAGCTCACCGGGCCTCAGGGAGTATTTT.

This clonotype was seen a few times. The rearrangement links TRBV12-3 or TRBV12-4 to TRBJ2-3, with TRBD1 identical over 8 bases. Unmatched junction bases numbered 6, after V lost 5 bases and J lost 5 bases. The CDR3 covers 14 residues. CDR3 sequence: CASSLDRGQDTQYF. The CDR3 nucleotides are TGTGCCAGCAGTCTTGACAGGGGCCAAGATACGCAGTATTTT.

V and J are TRBV5-1 and TRBJ1-1; D perhaps matches TRBD1 (5 bases). The CDR3 is 15 residues long. The V gene's germline CDR1 is SGHRS and CDR2 YFSETQ. V lost 0 bases and J lost 1, with 10 bases in between. CDR3 sequence (DNA): TGCGCCAGCAGCTTGGATTGGGGACCGAACACTGAAGCTTTCTTT. It codes for CASSLDWGPNTEAFF.

CDR3 protein: CASSPGRGPPGEPYEQYF. CDR3 DNA: TGTGCCAGCTCACCCGGACGAGGGCCCCCGGGAGAACCCTACGAGCAGTACTTC. The chain is built from TRBV18 and TRBJ2-7; tentative D call: TRBD2 (6 bases). V lost 3 bases to trimming and J lost 2 bases, with 23 bases between them. Germline CDR1 is KGHSH and CDR2 is LQKENI. The CDR3 sequence is 18 residues long.

This clonotype has at least ten counts. V gene TRBV20-1 combines with J gene TRBJ2-7, with 10 bases that match TRBD2. Germline CDR1 is DFQATT and CDR2 is SNEGSKA (reference sequence). V shed 7 bases and J 4 bases; nucleotides not matched to a gene: 13. This CDR3 is 15 amino acids long. CDR3 amino acids: CSVQRERGGRYEQYF. CDR3 DNA: TGCAGTGTCCAGAGAGAGCGGGGGGGCAGGTACGAGCAGTACTTC.

This clonotype was detected many times. The CDR3 here is CASSSTSGRRGGNGSSYNEQFF. CDR3 nucleotides: TGTGCCAGCAGTTCGACTAGCGGGAGGAGGGGCGGAAACGGGAGCTCCTACAATGAGCAGTTCTTC. The rearrangement joins TRBV28 to TRBJ2-1; TRBD2 agrees at 13 bases. The CDR3 totals 22 residues. With 4 bases clipped from V and 0 bases from J, the junction kept 18 bases outside the gene matches. In germline, CDR1 is MDHEN, CDR2 SYDVKM.

The chain has TRBV15 and TRBJ2-1; TRBD2 is a possible D gene (5 bases). The V and J ends lost 1 base and 3 bases respectively, with 10 bases between them. Germline V gene lookup returns CDR1 LNHNV and CDR2 YYDKDF (reference sequence). This CDR3 contains 15 residues. CDR3 DNA sequence: TGTGCCACCAGCAGAGGGGAGAGGAACTACAATGAGCAGTTCTTC. It specifies CATSRGERNYNEQFF.

This clonotype was counted ten times or more. V and J are TRBV18 and TRBJ1-4, with TRBD1 as a possible D gene (6 bases). CDR3 length: 12 residues. CDR1 is KGHSH, CDR2 LQKENI, per germline. V lost 7 bases and J 5 bases, leaving 8 bases between the germline ends. Here the CDR3 DNA reads TGTGCCAGCTACGGACAGAATGAAAAACTGTTTTTT. Residues: CASYGQNEKLFF.

The rearrangement uses TRBV10-3 and TRBJ2-3; weak D call: TRBD1 (7 bases). The CDR3 has 14 residues. V lost 7 bases to trimming and J lost 3 bases, with 14 bases between them. CDR1 ENHRY and CDR2 SYGVKD come from the germline V gene. CDR3 amino acids: CAIKGGAGTDTQYF. The CDR3, as DNA: TGTGCCATCAAAGGGGGCGCGGGGACAGATACGCAGTATTTT.

Here the CDR3 DNA reads TGTGCCAGCAGTCACGGACAGGCGCCCGGACCCCAGCATTTT. Its protein is CASSHGQAPGPQHF. The chain carries TRBV28 and TRBJ1-5; 7 bases line up with TRBD1. The junction had 11 bases not matched to a gene; V was cut back by 5 bases and J by 10 bases. This CDR3 contains 14 residues. The germline CDR1 and CDR2 sequences are MDHEN and SYDVKM.

The chain links TRBV7-9 to TRBJ2-1; TRBD2 matches at 8 bases. V trimming: 2 bases; J trimming: 4 bases; junction bases outside the gene matches: 16. Germline CDR1 is SEHNR and CDR2 is FQNEAQ (reference sequence). The CDR3 covers 19 residues. CDR3 residues: CASSLTLRTSKVEYNEQFF. In DNA form, the CDR3 reads TGTGCCAGCAGCTTAACACTAAGGACTAGCAAGGTGGAGTACAATGAGCAGTTCTTC.